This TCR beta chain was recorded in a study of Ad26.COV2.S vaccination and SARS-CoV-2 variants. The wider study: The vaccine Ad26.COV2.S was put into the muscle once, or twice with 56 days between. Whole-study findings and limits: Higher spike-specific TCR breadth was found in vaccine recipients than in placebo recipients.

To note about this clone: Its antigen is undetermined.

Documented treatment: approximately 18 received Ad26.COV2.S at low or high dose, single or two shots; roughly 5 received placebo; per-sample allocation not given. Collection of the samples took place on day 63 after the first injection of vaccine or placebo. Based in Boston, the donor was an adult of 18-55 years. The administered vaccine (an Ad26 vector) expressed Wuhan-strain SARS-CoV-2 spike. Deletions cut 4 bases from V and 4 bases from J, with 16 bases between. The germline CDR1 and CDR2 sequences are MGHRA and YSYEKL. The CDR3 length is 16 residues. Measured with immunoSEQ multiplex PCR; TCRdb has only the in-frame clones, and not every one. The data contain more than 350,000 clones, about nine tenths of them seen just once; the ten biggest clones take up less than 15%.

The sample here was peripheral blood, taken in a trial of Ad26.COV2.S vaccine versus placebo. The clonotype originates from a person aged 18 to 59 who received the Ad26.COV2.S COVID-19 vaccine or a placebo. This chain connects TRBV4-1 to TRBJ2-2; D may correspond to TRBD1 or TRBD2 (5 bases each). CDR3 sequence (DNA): TGCGCCAGCAGCCCTCAGGGCGAGGGGAGCACCGGGGAGCTGTTTTTT. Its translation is CASSPQGEGSTGELFF.